The table lists the clone carrying this TCR beta chain with many counts. V was trimmed by 6 bases and J by 7 bases, leaving 16 bases between them. CDR3 length equals 14 residues. Germline CDR1 is DFQATT and CDR2 is SNEGSKA (reference sequence). This sample was included in a study of T cells in Graves' hyperthyroidism and ophthalmopathy. There were TCR beta CDR3 regions amplified from RNA transcripts. HTBI primers were used for first-round RT-PCR of the TCR CDR3. MiXCR was run by TCRdb on the multiplex PCR reads, yielding one entry per CDR3 protein. This sample has 300,000 to 450,000 distinct CDR3 sequences, with 13% found just once.

Sequencing input: blood. This sequence originates from a woman under 30 with Graves' hyperthyroidism. V is TRBV20-1 and J is TRBJ1-6; tentative D call: TRBD1 (5 bases). As DNA, the CDR3 is TGCAGTGCCATAACATCGGGACGCAATTCACCCCTCCACTTT. Its translation: CSAITSGRNSPLHF.